What follows describes a single T cell receptor beta chain. TCRdb recomputed calls from the 5' RACE reads with MiXCR, one row per CDR3 protein. The data hold around 690,000 distinct CDR3 sequences, with 21% observed a single time. This specimen comes from a study of identical twins. CDR3 length: 13 amino acids. Losses at the gene ends were 7 bases for V and 1 base for J; bases not matched to a gene: 3. Germline V gene lookup returns CDR1 ENHRY and CDR2 SYGVKD. Another study also made use of these data, one on T cells expressing NK-cell markers. Turning to that study: These clonotypes also led the CD3+CD56-NKG2C+ fraction in four donors.

The TCR originated in a woman aged 18-29 years in good health. Sequenced input: PBMCs. The V gene is TRBV10-3, the J gene TRBJ1-1, with TRBD1 identical over 7 bases. The CDR3 protein is CAITGTENTEAFF. CDR3 bases: TGTGCCATCACCGGGACAGAGAACACTGAAGCTTTCTTT.